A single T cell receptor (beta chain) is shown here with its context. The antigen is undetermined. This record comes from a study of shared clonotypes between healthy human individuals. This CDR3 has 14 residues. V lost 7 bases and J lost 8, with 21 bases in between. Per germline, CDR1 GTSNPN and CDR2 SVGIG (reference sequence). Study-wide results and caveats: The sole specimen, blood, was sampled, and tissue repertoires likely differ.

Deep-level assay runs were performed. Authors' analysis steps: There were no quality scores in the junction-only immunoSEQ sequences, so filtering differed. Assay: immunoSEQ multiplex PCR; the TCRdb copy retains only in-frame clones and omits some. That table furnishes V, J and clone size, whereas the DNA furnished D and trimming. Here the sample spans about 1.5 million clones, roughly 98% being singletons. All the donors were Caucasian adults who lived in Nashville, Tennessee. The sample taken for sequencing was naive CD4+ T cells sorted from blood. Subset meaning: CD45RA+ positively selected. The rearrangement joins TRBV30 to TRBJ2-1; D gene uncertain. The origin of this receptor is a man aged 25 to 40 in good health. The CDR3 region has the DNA TGTGCCTCAAAAGGTGGGCTAGTTAGGGATGAGCAGTTCTTC. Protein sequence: CASKGGLVRDEQFF. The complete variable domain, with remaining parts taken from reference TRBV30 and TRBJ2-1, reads SQTIHQWPATLVQPVGSPLSLECTVEGTSNPNLYWYRQAAGRGLQLLFYSVGIGQISSEVPQNLSASRPQDRQFILSSKKLLLSDSGFYLCASKGGLVRDEQFFGPGTRLTVL.